A single sample gave rise to the 32 T cell receptor beta chains below, sequenced in a study of human T cells and chemical hapten exposure (dated by TCRdb to about 2021). Read against the paper, the sample's time point label means: pre-sensitization, week 0. This specimen's treatment or condition label, interpreted: therapeutic diphenylcyclopropenone sensitization with weekly scalp DPC. The library was generated by RACE. These reads were obtained on a NextSeq 500. Clones were called with MiXCR by TCRdb after fastp trimmed the public reads at Q25, and only in-frame beta chains were retained. CDR3 protein duplicates are merged, each entry listing the most common genes and DNA. The sample table contains roughly 100,000 distinct CDR3 sequences; only one count was recorded for approximately 12% of them. The ten largest clones add up to around 1.5% of the sample. The starting material was whole blood, obtained in connection with sensitization to the hapten diphenylcyclopropenone (DPC). The receptors shown here come from a woman aged 50 to 65 with alopecia areata. Some clones in this sample may be carry-over from other donors' samples.

This sequence joins TRBV3-1 and TRBJ1-2; D is unclear. Trimming removed 1 base from V and 3 bases from J, with 9 bases in between. Germline V gene sequence: CDR1 LGHDT, CDR2 YNNKEL (reference sequence). The CDR3 sequence is 14 residues long. The CDR3 spells CASSQGPHYYGYTF. CDR3 in DNA: TGTGCCAGCAGCCAAGGACCGCACTACTATGGCTACACCTTC.

The table lists this clonotype with a few counts. The chain uses TRBV12-3 or TRBV12-4 and TRBJ2-3; the D gene is possibly TRBD2 (5 bases). Between the trimmed V and J ends, which lost 6 bases and 2 bases, there was a span of 15 bases. The CDR3 covers 15 residues. Here the CDR3 reads CASSFRGWDTDTQYF. The CDR3, as DNA: TGTGCCAGCAGCTTTCGGGGATGGGACACAGATACGCAGTATTTT.

V is TRBV28 and J is TRBJ1-3; D gene ambiguous. Germline V gene data show CDR1 as MDHEN and CDR2 as SYDVKM. The CDR3 spans 17 residues. V lost 3 bases, J lost 1 base, and 16 bases lay in between. CDR3 DNA sequence: TGTGCCAGCAGTTTCTCCTTCGGACGGGAGTCTGGAAACACCATATATTTT. Amino acids: CASSFSFGRESGNTIYF.

This clonotype has more than one count but fewer than ten. V is TRBV24-1 and J is TRBJ2-6, with D unresolved. The CDR3 sequence is 18 residues long. CDR1 and CDR2 (germline): KGHDR, SFDVKD. Trimming removed 4 bases from V and 0 bases from J, with 15 bases in between. The CDR3: CATSERFLPSSGANVLTF. CDR3 bases: TGTGCCACCAGTGAGCGATTTTTACCAAGCTCTGGGGCCAACGTCCTGACTTTC.

The CDR3 is CATSSPTENTEAFF. The CDR3 DNA reads as TGTGCCACCAGCAGCCCTACAGAGAACACTGAAGCTTTCTTT. The rearrangement uses TRBV15 and TRBJ1-1; D is uncertain. V gave up 3 bases and J gave up 1 base, with 9 bases separating them. This CDR3 is 14 amino acids long. Germline CDR1 and CDR2: LNHNV and YYDKDF (reference sequence).

The J gene is TRBJ2-7, the V gene TRBV5-5; no clear D. This CDR3 comprises 12 residues. Germline V lookup: CDR1 SGHKS, CDR2 YYEKEE (reference sequence). The ends were cut back, 4 bases at V and 5 bases at J, with 10 bases in the middle. In DNA, the CDR3 is TGTGCCAGCAGCCCCCGTGTTGACGAGCAGTACTTC. This encodes CASSPRVDEQYF.

This clonotype was observed many times. The CDR3 nucleotides read TGCAGCGTTGTCCGGGACCTCACGGGGACAGATACGCAGTATTTT. This sequence encodes CSVVRDLTGTDTQYF. The chain joins TRBV29-1 to TRBJ2-3; either TRBD1 or TRBD2 may fit D (5 bases each). Germline values: CDR1 SQVTM, CDR2 ANQGSEA. V dropped 4 bases and J dropped 3 bases, with 17 bases sitting between them. The CDR3 sequence is 15 residues long.

The CDR3 sequence is CSASTSSSYEQYF. CDR3 coding DNA: TGCAGTGCTAGCACTAGCAGCTCCTACGAGCAGTACTTC. J is TRBJ2-7 and V is TRBV20-1; possible D gene TRBD2, 6 bases. This CDR3 has 13 residues. V was pared by 3 bases and J by 0 bases, with 9 bases between. Germline V gene data show CDR1 as DFQATT and CDR2 as SNEGSKA (reference sequence).

The J gene is TRBJ1-6, the V gene TRBV12-3 or TRBV12-4, with D perhaps TRBD1 (5 bases). The CDR3 length is 14 residues. The V end lost 8 bases, the J end lost 7 bases, and 15 bases lay between the germline ends. The chain's CDR3 is CASATPYRNSPLHF. The CDR3 bases are TGTGCCAGCGCCACCCCCTACAGGAATTCACCCCTCCACTTT.

The chain joins TRBV7-8 to TRBJ2-6, with D hard to call. The CDR3 loop spans 15 amino acids. V shed 3 bases and J shed 4 bases, with 10 bases lying between them. Looked up from germline, CDR1 is SGHVS and CDR2 is FQNEAQ. CDR3: CASSFGSSGANVLTF. The CDR3 DNA follows: TGTGCCAGCAGCTTTGGGTCATCCGGGGCCAACGTCCTGACTTTC.

This clonotype occurred a few times. The chain uses TRBV19 and TRBJ1-5; 9 nucleotides match TRBD1. Trimming cost V 4 bases and J 3 bases; bases outside gene matches: 7. Germline CDR1 and CDR2: LNHDA and SQIVND (reference sequence). There are 16 residues in the CDR3. CDR3 in DNA: TGTGCCAGTAGTACGGGAGGGACAGGGAACAATCAGCCCCAGCATTTT. Protein product: CASSTGGTGNNQPQHF.

The genes are TRBV7-2 and TRBJ2-5; unclear D gene. This CDR3 has 13 residues. Deletions cut 4 bases from V and 5 bases from J, with 11 bases between. Germline CDR1 SGHTA, CDR2 FQGNSA. The CDR3 region is CASSSVGMETQYF. The CDR3 DNA sequence: TGTGCCAGCAGCTCGGTTGGGATGGAGACCCAGTACTTC.

The chain joins TRBV15 to TRBJ2-7; D uncertain. This CDR3 has 13 residues. CDR1 LNHNV and CDR2 YYDKDF come from the germline V gene (reference sequence). V lost 6 bases and J lost 5, with 14 bases in between. CDR3 region: CATRSGVYNEQYF. CDR3 DNA sequence: TGTGCCACCAGATCTGGGGTTTACAACGAGCAGTACTTC.

Many counts were recorded for this clonotype. V is TRBV27 and J is TRBJ1-5; 9 bases map to TRBD1. The CDR3 has 15 residues. CDR1 is MNHEY, CDR2 SMNVEV, per germline (reference sequence). With 7 bases clipped from V and 6 bases from J, the junction kept 10 bases outside the gene matches. CDR3 DNA: TGTGCCAGCACCCCGACAGGGGGTTTGGCTCAGCCCCAGCATTTT. Protein: CASTPTGGLAQPQHF.

This clonotype was counted ten times or more. The CDR3 here is CASGPGGSGKNIQYF. CDR3 in DNA: TGTGCCAGCGGTCCAGGGGGCAGTGGCAAAAACATTCAGTACTTC. This chain joins TRBV7-2 and TRBJ2-4, with TRBD1 identical over 8 bases. Germline assignment: CDR1 SGHTA and CDR2 FQGNSA. This CDR3 has 15 residues. V gave up 8 bases and J gave up 3 bases; unmatched junction bases: 9. Using reference TRBV7-2 and TRBJ2-4 for the parts outside the CDR3, the full variable domain is GAGVSQSPSNKVTEKGKDVELRCDPISGHTALYWYRQSLGQGLEFLIYFQGNSAPDKSGLPSDRFSAERTGGSVSTLTIQRTQQEDSAVYLCASGPGGSGKNIQYFGAGTRLSVL.

The chain employs TRBV7-2 and TRBJ2-3; 13 positions match TRBD2. Trimming took 5 bases from V and 4 from J; bases not matched to a gene: 9. The CDR3 extends over 17 amino acids. CDR1 and CDR2 (germline): SGHTA, FQGNSA. In DNA, the CDR3 is TGTGCCAGCAGCCTCACTAGCGGGGGGGCCAGGGCAGATACGCAGTATTTT. This codes for CASSLTSGGARADTQYF.

The chain combines TRBV6-5 with TRBJ1-6; the D is unclear. Trimming removed 2 bases at V and 6 bases at J, with 8 bases between. Germline CDR1 and CDR2: MNHEY and SVGAGI. The CDR3 sequence is 14 residues long. Here the CDR3 reads CASSYREGNSPLHF. CDR3 DNA sequence: TGTGCCAGCAGTTACAGGGAGGGTAATTCACCCCTCCACTTT.

The J gene is TRBJ2-7, the V gene TRBV29-1, with D unclear. The CDR3 is made up of 14 amino acids. V lost 5 bases and J lost 2, with 16 bases in between. Germline V lookup: CDR1 SQVTM, CDR2 ANQGSEA. The CDR3 reads CSVHKGPTTYEQYF. CDR3 bases: TGCAGCGTTCATAAAGGGCCCACTACCTACGAGCAGTACTTC.

This clonotype has only a few counts. The chain couples TRBV4-2 to TRBJ2-7; 8 bases line up with TRBD2. Germline V gene data show CDR1 as LGHNA and CDR2 as YNFKEQ. This CDR3 is 16 amino acids long. Trimming cost V 4 bases and J 4 bases; bases outside gene matches: 12. DNA for the CDR3: TGTGCCAGCAGCCCTGAGGGAGCGGGAGTTAGGTACGAGCAGTACTTC. Amino acids: CASSPEGAGVRYEQYF.

This clonotype was seen a handful of times. CDR3 bases: TGTGCCAGCAGTTCACAAGCGTGGAACACCGGGGAGCTGTTTTTT. It yields the protein CASSSQAWNTGELFF. The chain combines TRBV12-3 or TRBV12-4 with TRBJ2-2, with D unresolved. The CDR3 extends over 15 amino acids. The V gene lost 4 bases and the J gene lost 1 base, with 10 bases spanning the gap.

Many counts were recorded for this clonotype. The V gene is TRBV6-5, the J gene TRBJ2-3; the D is unclear. V was cut by 4 bases and J by 4 bases, with 6 bases left in between. CDR1 MNHEY and CDR2 SVGAGI come from the germline V gene. There are 12 residues in the CDR3. The CDR3 DNA reads TGTGCCAGCAGTTCCAACTCAGATACGCAGTATTTT. This encodes CASSSNSDTQYF.

In its sample, this clonotype was seen many times. The V and J genes are TRBV2 and TRBJ1-2; possibly TRBD1 for D (6 bases). V was clipped by 5 bases and J by 0 bases, with 16 bases between them. Germline V CDR1 and CDR2: SNHLY, FYNNEI. The CDR3 covers 16 residues. The CDR3, as DNA: TGTGCCAGCAGTCAGGTCCGGGACATCCCTAACTATGGCTACACCTTC. Translated, it gives CASSQVRDIPNYGYTF. The variable domain in full, with the rest retrieved from reference TRBV2 and TRBJ1-2, is EPEVTQTPSHQVTQMGQEVILRCVPISNHLYFYWYRQILGQKVEFLVSFYNNEISEKSEIFDDQFSVERPDGSNFTLKIRSTKLEDSAMYFCASSQVRDIPNYGYTFGSGTRLTVV.

This clonotype has a handful of counts. The CDR3 bases are TGTGCCAGCAGCTTAAGTGTGGCAGGACCTAACACTGAAGCTTTCTTT. Amino acids: CASSLSVAGPNTEAFF. The rearrangement joins TRBV7-6 to TRBJ1-1, with D uncertain. The V and J ends lost 2 bases and 2 bases respectively, with 15 bases between them. This CDR3 spans 16 amino acids. The V gene's germline CDR1 is SGHVS and CDR2 FNYEAQ.

The chain's CDR3 is CASSLSAGNTEAFF. Written as DNA, the CDR3 is TGCGCCAGCAGCTTGAGTGCGGGGAACACTGAAGCTTTCTTT. V usage is TRBV5-1 and J usage is TRBJ1-1; no clear D. The CDR3 consists of 14 residues. Germline assignment: CDR1 SGHRS and CDR2 YFSETQ. With 1 base removed from V and 1 base from J, the gap between germline ends came to 8 bases.

This clonotype was observed a few times. This rearrangement joins TRBV7-6 to TRBJ2-3; D call uncertain. The length of the CDR3 is 13 residues. Per germline, CDR1 SGHVS and CDR2 FNYEAQ. The ends were cut back, 0 bases at V and 5 bases at J, with 6 bases in the middle. DNA of the CDR3: TGTGCCAGCAGCTTAGCGATGGGAGATACGCAGTATTTT. This codes for CASSLAMGDTQYF.

This clonotype was observed a handful of times. This rearrangement joins TRBV29-1 to TRBJ2-5; 9 nucleotides match TRBD2. The germline CDR1 and CDR2 sequences are SQVTM and ANQGSEA. The CDR3 runs to 15 residues. V was pared by 4 bases and J by 5 bases, with 11 bases of the junction left unmatched. The CDR3 sequence is CSVALFAGGEETQYF. CDR3 bases: TGCAGCGTTGCCCTTTTTGCGGGAGGGGAGGAGACCCAGTACTTC.

V is TRBV12-3 or TRBV12-4 and J is TRBJ2-5; TRBD2 aligns across 7 bases. The CDR3 contains 16 residues. Trimming took 8 bases from V and 4 from J; bases not matched to a gene: 16. In DNA, the CDR3 is TGTGCCAGCTCGTCCCCGGGAGGACATCCGCGAGAGACCCAGTACTTC. Translated: CASSSPGGHPRETQYF.

This chain's CDR3 is CASSQDRGYGNTIYF. Written as DNA, the CDR3 is TGCGCCAGCAGCCAGGACAGGGGTTATGGAAACACCATATATTTT. This chain uses TRBV4-3 with TRBJ1-3; 9 positions match TRBD1. This CDR3 contains 15 residues. Per germline, CDR1 LGHNA and CDR2 YSLEER. V lost 3 bases and J lost 3; bases outside the gene matches: 3.

V usage is TRBV12-3 or TRBV12-4 and J usage is TRBJ2-7; a weak D match, TRBD1 (5 bases). V lost 3 bases, J lost 0 bases, and 9 bases lay in between. The CDR3 extends over 14 amino acids. CDR3 residues: CASSFARASYEQYF. CDR3 coding DNA: TGTGCCAGCAGTTTTGCCAGGGCCTCCTACGAGCAGTACTTC.

This clonotype has a handful of counts. The rearrangement joins TRBV6-6 to TRBJ1-5; TRBD1 matches 7 bases. The CDR3 covers 12 residues. Germline V gene lookup returns CDR1 MNHNY and CDR2 SVGAGI (reference sequence). Germline trimming cut 9 bases from V and 6 bases from J; bases unmatched to any gene: 5. The CDR3 is CASTTGSQPQHF. As DNA, the CDR3 is TGTGCCAGTACGACAGGGAGTCAGCCCCAGCATTTT.

This clonotype was picked up a small number of times. Written as DNA, the CDR3 is TGTGCCAGCAGTTGGGGCAGTTACACAGATACGCAGTATTTT. Translating it yields CASSWGSYTDTQYF. The chain recombines TRBV27 with TRBJ2-3, with a weak D call TRBD1 (5 bases). The V end lost 4 bases, the J end lost 2 bases, and 10 bases lay between the germline ends. The germline V gene has CDR1 MNHEY and CDR2 SMNVEV (reference sequence). The CDR3 has 14 amino acids.

This clonotype was found many times. In DNA, the CDR3 is TGTGCCAGCAGCCAAGATCCCGGACTGTCTGGTTGGGAGACCCAGTACTTC. Translation gives CASSQDPGLSGWETQYF. This chain connects TRBV3-1 to TRBJ2-5, with D maybe TRBD2 (5 bases). The CDR3 is made up of 17 amino acids. Germline CDR1 and CDR2: LGHDT and YNNKEL (reference sequence). The V and J ends lost 0 bases and 5 bases respectively, with 19 bases between them.